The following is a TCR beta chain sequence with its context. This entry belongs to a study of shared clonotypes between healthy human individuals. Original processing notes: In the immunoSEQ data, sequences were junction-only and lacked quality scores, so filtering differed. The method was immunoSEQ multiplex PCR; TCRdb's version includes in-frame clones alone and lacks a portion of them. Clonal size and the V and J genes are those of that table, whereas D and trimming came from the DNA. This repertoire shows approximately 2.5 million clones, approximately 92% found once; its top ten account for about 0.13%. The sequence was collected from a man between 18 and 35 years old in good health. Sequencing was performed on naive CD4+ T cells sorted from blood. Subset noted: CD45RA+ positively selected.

CDR3 DNA sequence: TGTGCCAGCAGAAGTACAGGCAGCTCCTACGAGCAGTACTTC. This gives the protein CASRSTGSSYEQYF. The genes are TRBV6-1 and TRBJ2-7, with TRBD1 as a possible D gene (5 bases). Germline V gives CDR1 MNHNS, CDR2 SASEGT. The length of the CDR3 is 14 residues. V was clipped by 6 bases and J by 0 bases, with 12 bases between them.